Included here is one T cell receptor beta chain sequence, with context. The antigen remains unidentified. Every contributor of samples was a Caucasian grown-up residing in Nashville, Tennessee. This table comes from immunoSEQ multiplex PCR, and its TCRdb copy is limited to in-frame clones, with some not included. The table includes about 510,000 clones, approximately 95% detected once. V lost 3 bases and J lost 1; bases outside the gene matches: 3. The CDR3 extends over 16 amino acids. Germline CDR1 MDHEN, CDR2 SYDVKM. This entry is derived from a study of shared clonotypes between healthy human individuals. Notes on the study in general: Despite large depth, sorted-subset datasets appeared incompletely sequenced.

The rearrangement joins TRBV28 to TRBJ1-4; 9 nucleotides line up with TRBD1. This TCR was recovered from a woman in her 30s in good health. The sample comprised naive CD4+ T cells sorted from blood. Subset reported: CD45RA+ positively selected. The CDR3 loop reads CASSFDRGVTNEKLFF. In DNA form, the CDR3 reads TGTGCCAGCAGTTTTGACAGGGGGGTAACTAATGAAAAACTGTTTTTT. The full variable domain, with the rest looked up from reference TRBV28 and TRBJ1-4, is DVKVTQSSRYLVKRTGEKVFLECVQDMDHENMFWYRQDPGLGLRLIYFSYDVKMKEKGDIPEGYSVSREKKERFSLILESASTNQTSMYLCASSFDRGVTNEKLFFGSGTQLSVL.